One and the same sample provided the 22 T cell receptor beta chains below, sequenced in a study of T cells in Graves' hyperthyroidism and ophthalmopathy. TCR beta CDR3 sequences were amplified from RNA transcripts. First-round RT-PCR of the TCR CDR3 relied on the HTBI primer set. Using its own MiXCR run on the multiplex PCR reads, TCRdb lists one record per CDR3 protein. The sample includes 350,000 or so distinct CDR3 sequences, 15% to 20% seen only once; the top ten take around 54%. Sequencing used blood. The source of these receptors is a woman in her 50s with Graves' hyperthyroidism.

A few counts support this clonotype. An end of the junction does not agree with germline; a read error may underlie this. This sequence joins TRBV3-1 and TRBJ2-3; D might be TRBD2 (7 bases). CDR3 length: 15 amino acids. Germline CDR1 is LGHDT and CDR2 is YNNKEL (reference sequence). CDR3 protein: CAGSGERGGTDTQYF. CDR3 coding DNA: TGTGCCGGCAGCGGGGAACGAGGGGGAACAGATACGCAGTATTTT.

V usage is TRBV28 and J usage is TRBJ1-5; weak D call: TRBD1 (5 bases). CDR3 length equals 16 residues. V dropped 5 bases and J dropped 1 base, with 15 bases sitting between them. CDR1 and CDR2 from the germline V gene are MDHEN and SYDVKM. The CDR3 DNA sequence: TGTGCCAGCAGTCCCGTGGTGCAGGGAAGCAATCAGCCCCAGCATTTT. Protein sequence: CASSPVVQGSNQPQHF.

The table lists this clonotype with many counts. V is TRBV3-1 and J is TRBJ1-5; a possible D gene is TRBD1 (5 bases). The CDR3 spans 15 residues. Germline assignment: CDR1 LGHDT and CDR2 YNNKEL (reference sequence). The V gene lost 3 bases and the J gene lost 3 bases, with 12 bases spanning the gap. CDR3 nucleotides: TGTGCCAGCAGCCATGACCCGGGACCCAATCAGCCCCAGCATTTT. Translated: CASSHDPGPNQPQHF.

This clonotype was seen repeatedly, ten times or more. The rearrangement links TRBV28 to TRBJ1-5, with D unclear. Germline V CDR1 and CDR2: MDHEN, SYDVKM. Trimming took off 6 bases at V and 5 bases at J, with 11 bases between the two ends. The CDR3 covers 13 residues. CDR3: CASSLPPYQPQHF. The CDR3 region has the DNA TGTGCCAGCAGCCTCCCCCCGTATCAGCCCCAGCATTTT.

This clonotype appeared a few times. As the CDR3 is not closed by the conserved phenylalanine or tryptophan, this likely results from a read error. The J gene is TRBJ2-5, the V gene TRBV12-3 or TRBV12-4; 8 positions agree with TRBD1. This CDR3 contains 13 residues. The J segment lost 11 bases and the V segment lost 0 bases, leaving 5 bases of the junction unmatched. The CDR3, as DNA: TGTGCCAGCAGTTTAGCGACAGGGGCGACTCAGTACGTC. Translation: CASSLATGATQYV.

J is TRBJ2-7 and V is TRBV12-3 or TRBV12-4; tentatively, D is TRBD2 (7 bases). Trimming took 6 bases from V and 3 from J, leaving 15 bases between them. The CDR3 contains 14 residues. CDR3 sequence reads: CASSPGGGVYEQYF. As DNA, the CDR3 is TGTGCCAGCAGCCCGGGGGGCGGAGTCTACGAGCAGTACTTC.

The sample holds a few counts of this clonotype. V gene TRBV5-1 combines with J gene TRBJ2-7; D is perhaps TRBD2 (6 bases). Germline V lookup: CDR1 SGHRS, CDR2 YFSETQ. V lost 4 bases and J lost 6, with 14 bases in between. The CDR3 consists of 13 residues. The CDR3 DNA follows: TGCGCCAGCAGCCCTTTCGGGGGACGCGAGCAGTACGTC. It is translated as CASSPFGGREQYV.

This clonotype was found many times. The rearrangement links TRBV28 to TRBJ2-4; 8 bases line up with TRBD1. From germline, CDR1 is MDHEN and CDR2 SYDVKM. CDR3 length: 14 residues. Trimming cost V 6 bases and J 6 bases; bases outside gene matches: 7. CDR3 nucleotide sequence: TGTGCCAGCAGCTCAGCGACAGGGGTAAACATTCAGTACTTC. Residues: CASSSATGVNIQYF.

This clonotype was found a few times. The CDR3 DNA reads as TGTGCCAGCAGCCCCCGACAGGGTCACCAAGAGACCCAGTACTTC. Its translation is CASSPRQGHQETQYF. The chain links TRBV2 to TRBJ2-5; 7 bases match TRBD1. Germline V gene lookup returns CDR1 SNHLY and CDR2 FYNNEI. The junction had 7 bases not matched to a gene; V was cut back by 6 bases and J by 0 bases. There are 15 residues in the CDR3.

This clonotype was seen repeatedly, ten times or more. The V gene is TRBV3-1, the J gene TRBJ1-2, with D hard to call. The germline V gene has CDR1 LGHDT and CDR2 YNNKEL (reference sequence). The CDR3 is made up of 11 amino acids. Trimming pared 0 bases from V and 8 bases from J, leaving 4 bases between. The CDR3, as DNA: TGTGCCAGCAGCCAAGATCGGGGCTACACCTTC. Translation: CASSQDRGYTF.

Ten or more counts support this clonotype. V usage is TRBV28 and J usage is TRBJ2-5; TRBD2 aligns across 14 bases. Trimming cost V 2 bases and J 4 bases; bases outside gene matches: 9. Germline V gene sequence: CDR1 MDHEN, CDR2 SYDVKM. The CDR3 sequence is 18 residues long. As DNA, the CDR3 is TGTGCCAGCAGTTTAAGCCGGACGGGACTAGCGGGAGTAGAGACCCAGTACTTC. Its translation: CASSLSRTGLAGVETQYF.

This clonotype was detected a few times. A much larger clone is a single base away; this may be a read error. V and J are TRBV27 and TRBJ1-5; D might be TRBD1 (6 bases). Germline loops: CDR1 MNHEY, CDR2 SMNVEV (reference sequence). V lost 3 bases to trimming and J lost 0 bases, with 9 bases between them. The CDR3 has 15 amino acids. CDR3 amino acids: CASSFGTPSNQPQHF. CDR3 DNA: TGTGCCAGCAGTTTCGGGACACCTAGCAATCAGCCCCAGCATTTT.

This clonotype turned up a few times. This chain connects TRBV27 to TRBJ2-1; D is uncertain. The CDR3 loop spans 15 amino acids. CDR1 and CDR2 from the germline V gene are MNHEY and SMNVEV (reference sequence). V dropped 3 bases and J dropped 0 bases, with 9 bases sitting between them. CDR3: CASSFAFTSYNEQFF. The CDR3 region has the DNA TGTGCCAGCAGTTTTGCCTTTACCTCCTACAATGAGCAGTTCTTC.

A word on this clonotype: The junction shows a germline mismatch at one end, possibly a read error. The chain recombines TRBV28 with TRBJ1-5; TRBD1 matches 8 bases. This CDR3 is built from 14 residues. Germline V CDR1 and CDR2: MDHEN, SYDVKM. Here the CDR3 DNA reads TGTGCCTGCAGGCCCTACAGGGGGAGTCAGCCCCACCATTTT. This sequence encodes CACRPYRGSQPHHF.

This clonotype occurred a few times. The rearrangement uses TRBV29-1 and TRBJ2-7; 8 nucleotides align to TRBD1. V lost 5 bases to trimming and J lost 3 bases; unmatched junction nucleotides: 6. The germline CDR1 and CDR2 sequences are SQVTM and ANQGSEA. The CDR3 length is 13 residues. The CDR3 bases are TGCAGCGTTTCCCAGGGACAGGACTACGAGCAGTACTTC. This gives the protein CSVSQGQDYEQYF.

This clonotype was detected a few times. The rearrangement joins TRBV30 to TRBJ2-1; no firm D call. CDR3 length equals 10 residues. Germline V gives CDR1 GTSNPN, CDR2 SVGIG (reference sequence). The V end lost 3 bases, the J end lost 7 bases, and 4 bases lay between the germline ends. The CDR3 DNA is TGTGCCTGGAGCGGGAATGAGCAGTTCTTC. It is translated as CAWSGNEQFF.

This clonotype was seen at least ten times. The chain employs TRBV20-1 and TRBJ2-3; 8 nucleotides align to TRBD2. J gave up 5 bases and V 3 bases, and 13 bases lay outside the gene matches. The CDR3 length is 16 residues. The germline CDR1 and CDR2 sequences are DFQATT and SNEGSKA (reference sequence). This CDR3 reads CSASRLAGSMGDTQYF. The CDR3 region has the DNA TGCAGTGCTAGTAGGCTAGCGGGCTCGATGGGAGATACGCAGTATTTT.

This clonotype was detected ten times or more. The chain is built from TRBV11-2 and TRBJ2-1; 9 nucleotides agree with TRBD2. The V segment lost 1 base and the J segment 2 bases; nucleotides outside the gene matches: 6. CDR1 is SGHAT, CDR2 FQNNGV, per germline. This CDR3 has 17 amino acids. The chain's CDR3 is CASSLGLAGITYNEQFF. The CDR3 DNA reads as TGTGCCAGCAGCTTAGGCCTAGCGGGAATTACCTACAATGAGCAGTTCTTC.

The chain combines TRBV6-1 with TRBJ2-1, with D possibly TRBD1 on 5 matching bases. Germline values: CDR1 MNHNS, CDR2 SASEGT. The CDR3 is made up of 16 amino acids. Trimming removed 3 bases from V and 1 base from J, with 13 bases in between. The CDR3 sequence is CASSEVRAGSYNEQFF. As DNA, the CDR3 is TGTGCCAGCAGTGAGGTCAGGGCAGGGTCCTACAATGAGCAGTTCTTC.

The V and J genes are TRBV14 and TRBJ2-2; weak D call: TRBD1 (5 bases). The CDR3 is 17 residues long. The V gene lost 4 bases and the J gene lost 4 bases, with 19 bases spanning the gap. Looked up from germline, CDR1 is SGHDN and CDR2 is FVKESK. This CDR3 is CASSPTVGEDLTGELFF. The CDR3 DNA sequence: TGTGCCAGCAGCCCAACCGTAGGGGAAGATCTCACCGGGGAGCTGTTTTTT.

This clonotype was seen many times. The chain carries TRBV7-3 and TRBJ2-1, with 7 positions matching TRBD2. Trimming removed 1 base from V and 10 bases from J; junction bases left unmatched: 7. CDR1 is SGHTA, CDR2 FQGTGA, per germline. CDR3 length: 14 amino acids. This chain's CDR3 is CASSLNGGTIEQFF. The CDR3 DNA reads as TGTGCCAGCAGCTTAAATGGGGGGACTATCGAGCAGTTCTTC.

The genes are TRBV5-1 and TRBJ2-3; the D gene is possibly TRBD1 (6 bases). Per the germline V gene, CDR1 is SGHRS and CDR2 is YFSETQ. With 0 bases removed from V and 1 base from J, the gap between germline ends came to 9 bases. CDR3 length: 15 residues. The DNA for the CDR3 is TGCGCCAGCAGCTTGGCAGGGGCTGGCACAGATACGCAGTATTTT. It is translated as CASSLAGAGTDTQYF.